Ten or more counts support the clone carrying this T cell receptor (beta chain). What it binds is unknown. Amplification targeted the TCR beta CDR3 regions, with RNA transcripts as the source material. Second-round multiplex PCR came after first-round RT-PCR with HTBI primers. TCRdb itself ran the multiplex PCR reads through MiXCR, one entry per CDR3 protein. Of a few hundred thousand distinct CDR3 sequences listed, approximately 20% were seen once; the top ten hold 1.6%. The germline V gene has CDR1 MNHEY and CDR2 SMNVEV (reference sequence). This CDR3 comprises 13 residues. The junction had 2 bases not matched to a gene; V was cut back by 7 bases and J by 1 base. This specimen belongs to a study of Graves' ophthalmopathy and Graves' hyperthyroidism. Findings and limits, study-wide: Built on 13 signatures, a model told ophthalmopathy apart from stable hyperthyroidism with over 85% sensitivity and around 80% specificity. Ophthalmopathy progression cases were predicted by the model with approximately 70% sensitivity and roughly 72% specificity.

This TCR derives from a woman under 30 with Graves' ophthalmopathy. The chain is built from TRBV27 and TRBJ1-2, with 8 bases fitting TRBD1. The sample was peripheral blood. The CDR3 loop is CASKTGVNYGYTF. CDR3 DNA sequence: TGTGCCAGCAAGACAGGGGTTAACTATGGCTACACCTTC.